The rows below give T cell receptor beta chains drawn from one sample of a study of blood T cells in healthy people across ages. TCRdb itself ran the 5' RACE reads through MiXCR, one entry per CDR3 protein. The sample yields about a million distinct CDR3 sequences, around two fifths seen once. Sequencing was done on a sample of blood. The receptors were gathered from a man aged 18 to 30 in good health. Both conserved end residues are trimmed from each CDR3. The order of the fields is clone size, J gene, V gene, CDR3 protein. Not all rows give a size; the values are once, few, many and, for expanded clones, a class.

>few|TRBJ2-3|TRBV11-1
ASSPGFGDTQY
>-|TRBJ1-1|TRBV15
ATSRVAGATEAF
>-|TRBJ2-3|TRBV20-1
SAREDRTDTQY
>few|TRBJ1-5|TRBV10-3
AISGQVDQPQH
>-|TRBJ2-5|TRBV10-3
AISESGGQTQY
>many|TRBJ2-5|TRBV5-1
ASSHQGLATETQY
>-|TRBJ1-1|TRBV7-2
ASSFSQANTEAF
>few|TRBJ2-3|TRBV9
ASSGGLIGLAPSDTQY
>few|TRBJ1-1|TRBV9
ASSVRAQNTEAF
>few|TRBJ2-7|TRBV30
AWSVLDLGGSYEQY
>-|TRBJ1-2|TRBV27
ASSLSYRDYGYT
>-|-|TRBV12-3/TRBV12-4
ASWGSGKFSYNEQY
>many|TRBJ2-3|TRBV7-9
ASRTGSDTQY
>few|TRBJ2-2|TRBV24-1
ATSDRRTDNTGELF
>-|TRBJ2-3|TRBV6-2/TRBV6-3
ASSYEVAGLSQY
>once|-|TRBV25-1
ASSAPFGGTEQY
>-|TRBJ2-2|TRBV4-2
ASSQDRPAGELF
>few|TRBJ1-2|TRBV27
ASSFRQGTYGYT
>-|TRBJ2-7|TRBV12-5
ASGLTGAPYEQY
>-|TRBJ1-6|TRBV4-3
ASSQAGGNNSPLH
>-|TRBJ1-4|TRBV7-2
AGSIDRSNEKLF
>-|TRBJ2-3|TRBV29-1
SAEAQGTDTQY
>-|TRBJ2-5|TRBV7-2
ASTKFRTQETQY
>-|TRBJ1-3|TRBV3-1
ASSQVRSSGNTIY
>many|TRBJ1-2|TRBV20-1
SARDTGGSRLYGYT
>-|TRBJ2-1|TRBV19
ASGQDLYNEQF